The clone carrying this T cell receptor (beta chain) was counted ten times or more. The antigen is not known. With 5 bases removed from V and 7 bases from J, the gap between germline ends came to 23 bases. CDR3 length equals 17 residues. The time point here: persistent/refractory GD, antithyroid drugs over 5 years with positive TRAb. Construction of the TCR library relied on RNA isolated from PBMCs. These data originate in a study of regulatory T cells in long-lasting Graves disease. The study, taken as a whole, reports: New patients shared fewer public clonotypes (approximately 1,000) than persistent patients did (approximately 2,700).

For TCR beta, libraries came from iRepertoire HTBI primers and Arm-PCR of CDR3 regions. MiXCR was run by TCRdb on the multiplex PCR reads, yielding one entry per CDR3 protein. Found here are approximately 380,000 distinct CDR3 sequences, around 21% of them singletons; the top ten hold under 25%. The chain carries TRBV12-3 or TRBV12-4 and TRBJ2-2; possibly TRBD2 for D (6 bases). The origin of this receptor is a female donor with Graves disease. Sequenced here: peripheral blood mononuclear cells (PBMCs), sampled when the disease was refractory, from a patient treated with antithyroid drugs. This chain's CDR3 is CASSPYGGRFLDGELFF. In nucleotides, the CDR3 is TGTGCCAGCAGTCCCTACGGGGGTCGATTTTTAGACGGGGAGCTGTTTTTT.